What follows describes a single T cell receptor (beta chain). Its antigen is undetermined. These data are taken from a study of blood T cells in healthy people across ages. Study findings and constraints: Shifts in expanded clonotypes may have been confounded by donor CMV status, which was unknown.

A second about 6 to 11 cycle PCR used barcoded and J-beta primers. TCRdb re-called the 5' RACE reads with MiXCR, one entry per CDR3 protein. In the table there are around 1,000,000 distinct CDR3 sequences, approximately 26% of which are singletons. The germline V gene has CDR1 SGHRS and CDR2 YFSETQ. The CDR3 totals 18 residues. Trimming took off 0 bases at V and 5 bases at J, with 21 bases between the two ends. This sample was shared with a second study, whose subject was T cells of mothers and their children.

The clonotype was recovered from a girl aged 2-10 years in good health. The genes are TRBV5-1 and TRBJ2-1; no reliable D call. Sequenced input: blood. The CDR3 loop is CASSLGLVAELTDNEQFF. CDR3 coding DNA: TGCGCCAGCAGCTTGGGGTTAGTGGCCGAACTCACTGACAATGAGCAGTTCTTC.